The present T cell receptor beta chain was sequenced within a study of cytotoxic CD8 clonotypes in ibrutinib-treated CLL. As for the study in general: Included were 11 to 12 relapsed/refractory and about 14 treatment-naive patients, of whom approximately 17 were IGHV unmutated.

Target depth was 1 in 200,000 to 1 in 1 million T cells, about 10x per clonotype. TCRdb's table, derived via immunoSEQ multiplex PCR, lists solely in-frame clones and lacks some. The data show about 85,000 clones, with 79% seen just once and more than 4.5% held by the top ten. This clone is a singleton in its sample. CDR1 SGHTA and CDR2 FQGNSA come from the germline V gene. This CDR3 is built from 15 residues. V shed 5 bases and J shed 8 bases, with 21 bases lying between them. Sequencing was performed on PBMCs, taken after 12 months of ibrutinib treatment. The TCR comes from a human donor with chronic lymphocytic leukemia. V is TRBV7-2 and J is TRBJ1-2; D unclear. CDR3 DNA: TGTGCCAGCAGCGCGAACACCCAGCCATCGGGGGGCTACACCTTC. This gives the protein CASSANTQPSGGYTF. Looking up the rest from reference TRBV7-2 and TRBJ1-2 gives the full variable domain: GAGVSQSPSNKVTEKGKDVELRCDPISGHTALYWYRQSLGQGLEFLIYFQGNSAPDKSGLPSDRFSAERTGGSVSTLTIQRTQQEDSAVYLCASSANTQPSGGYTFGSGTRLTVV.